The clone carrying this T cell receptor (beta chain) was detected a few times. The Seattle patients, enrolled during active infection, were followed longitudinally. This entry is derived from a study of blood T cell repertoires in COVID-19. As for the study in general: Both acute and convalescent COVID-19 samples were obtained from the United States, Italy and Spain.

Generated by immunoSEQ multiplex PCR, the TCRdb table keeps only in-frame clones and is missing some. The sample shows around 210,000 clones, approximately 85% of them seen only once. Germline CDR1 and CDR2: KGHSH and LQKENI. V gave up 3 bases and J gave up 8 bases; unmatched junction bases: 7. CDR3 length: 15 amino acids. The receptor was derived from a man aged 45-65 years with COVID-19, enrolled during active disease. The genes are TRBV18 and TRBJ1-5; 10 bases align to TRBD1. The source material was peripheral blood. The DNA for the CDR3 is TGTGCCAGCTCACCCGGGACAGGGGTCGGGAAGCCCCAGCATTTT. Its protein is CASSPGTGVGKPQHF.